This T cell receptor (beta chain) appears in the sequencing data of a study of T cell repertoires in cytomegalovirus infection. This CDR3 is 16 amino acids long. Germline V gene data show CDR1 as SGHTA and CDR2 as FQGNSA. V was clipped by 2 bases and J by 0 bases, with 11 bases between them. Ten or more counts support this clonotype. Each CDR3 protein gets one entry after TCRdb re-called the reads with MiXCR. The data hold about 310,000 distinct CDR3 sequences, with 15% to 20% observed a single time. Sequencing input: PBMCs. This clonotype was sampled from a human donor in good health (CMV status not recorded). Some clones in this sample may be carry-over from other donors' samples. This sequence joins TRBV7-2 and TRBJ2-1; D is ambiguous. The CDR3 reads CASSLTQPASYNEQFF. The DNA of the CDR3 is TGTGCCAGCAGCTTAACACAGCCCGCCTCCTACAATGAGCAGTTCTTC.